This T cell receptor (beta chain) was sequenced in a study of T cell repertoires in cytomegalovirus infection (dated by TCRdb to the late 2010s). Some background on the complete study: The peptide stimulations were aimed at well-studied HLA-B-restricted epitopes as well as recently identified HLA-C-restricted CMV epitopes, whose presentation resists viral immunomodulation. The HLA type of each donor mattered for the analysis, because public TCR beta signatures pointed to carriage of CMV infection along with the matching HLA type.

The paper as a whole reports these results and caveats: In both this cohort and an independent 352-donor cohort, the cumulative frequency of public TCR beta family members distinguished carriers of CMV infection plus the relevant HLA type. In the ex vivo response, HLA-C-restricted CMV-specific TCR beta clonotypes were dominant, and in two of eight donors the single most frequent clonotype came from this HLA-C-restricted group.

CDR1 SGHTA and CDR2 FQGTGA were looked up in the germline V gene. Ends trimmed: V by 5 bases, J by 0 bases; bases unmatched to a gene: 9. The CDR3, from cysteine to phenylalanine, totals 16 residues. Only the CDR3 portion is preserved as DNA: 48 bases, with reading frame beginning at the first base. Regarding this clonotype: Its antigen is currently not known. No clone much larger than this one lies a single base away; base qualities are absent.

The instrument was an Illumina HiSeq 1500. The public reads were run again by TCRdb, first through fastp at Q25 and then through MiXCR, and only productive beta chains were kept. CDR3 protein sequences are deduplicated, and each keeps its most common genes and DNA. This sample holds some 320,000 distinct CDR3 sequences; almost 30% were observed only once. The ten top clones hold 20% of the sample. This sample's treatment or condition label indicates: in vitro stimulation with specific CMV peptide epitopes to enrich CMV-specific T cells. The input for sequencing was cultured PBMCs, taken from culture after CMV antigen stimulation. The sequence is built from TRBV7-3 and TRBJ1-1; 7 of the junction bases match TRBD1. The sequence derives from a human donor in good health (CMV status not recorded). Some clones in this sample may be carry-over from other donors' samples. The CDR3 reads CASSPTGATMNTEAFF. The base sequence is TGTGCCAGCAGCCCTACAGGGGCCACGATGAACACTGAAGCTTTCTTT.